The clone carrying this T cell receptor beta chain was seen a handful of times. Its antigen is not known. Data came from immunoSEQ multiplex PCR; TCRdb stores just in-frame clones and leaves some out. Here the sample spans about 120,000 clones, around 83% being singletons. This sample was included in a study of T cell responses to AZD1222 COVID-19 vaccine. V shed 3 bases and J shed 5 bases, with 13 bases lying between them. The germline V gene has CDR1 KGHSH and CDR2 LQKENI. The CDR3 contains 14 residues. Study outcomes and limitations: Only after the peak T cell response were repertoires sampled. Donors were chiefly white British, with a greater number of females, and clonal diversity was perhaps underestimated. Baseline seropositivity occurred in only a handful of AZD1222 recipients.

The chain uses TRBV18 and TRBJ2-5, with D maybe TRBD1 (5 bases). The receptor was derived from an adult who received the AZD1222 COVID-19 vaccine. The sequencing here drew on peripheral blood, taken 28 days after the second AZD1222 dose. In DNA form, the CDR3 reads TGTGCCAGCTCACCCAACCAGGGTCGGGAGACCCAGTACTTC. Protein sequence: CASSPNQGRETQYF.